This T cell receptor (beta chain) derives from a study of beta chain features in type 1 diabetes (dated by TCRdb to the late 2010s). Study-wide context: Mean age, gender distribution, total cell number and subset yield were not different between patients and healthy donors. In the study, recently diagnosed type 1 diabetes patients and matched healthy donors were compared on the TCRB repertoires of their sorted circulating CD4+ T cell subsets. Naive and central memory subsets were obtained from all 30 or so donors, but regulatory and stem cell-like memory subsets were isolated from only 8 patients and roughly 8 healthy donors. A total of about 100,000,000 sorted cells were examined across all samples, and RNA yield correlated strongly with the number of cells per subset. Here is what the overall study found, with its caveats: Sequencing cDNA rather than genomic DNA could over-represent highly expressing activated cells, although activation and CD3 levels did not differ between groups. Naive, central memory and regulatory TCRB repertoires appeared to be more alike among patients than among healthy donors. At VDJ recombination sites, patients with type 1 diabetes made fewer insertions and deleted more nucleotides, a pattern implying thymic rearrangement abnormalities. In all four CD4+ subsets, TCRB CDR3 length was moderately but significantly shorter in type 1 diabetes patients. Only small numbers of individuals were included in the HLA sub-analyses, which left unresolved whether HLA type had any influence on TCRB rearrangement. PCR might favor shorter templates, but patient and control samples were amplified and corrected together, so any skew would affect both groups equally.

A single peripheral blood draw of approximately 110 mL on average was collected from each donor into heparinised tubes. A BD FACSAria II and a panel including CD45RO, CCR7, CD25, CD127, CD95 and CD27 were used to sort naive, central memory, regulatory and stem cell-like memory CD4+ T cells. All sorted populations exceeded 98% purity. Right away, PBMCs were isolated by Lymphoprep density gradient centrifugation and were stained directly, with no culture step. So that batch effects would be minimized, each experiment stained and sorted samples in pairs, pairing one healthy donor with one patient. The CDR3 holds 16 amino acids from the cysteine to the phenylalanine. CDR3 DNA only is kept here, 48 bases in frame from base 1. Trimming takes 5 bases off V and 1 base off J; junction bases not matched to a gene: 4. CDR1 and CDR2, looked up from the germline V gene, are SGHAT and FQNNGV. The High Capacity cDNA Reverse Transcription Kit was used to reverse transcribe all of the isolated RNA, meaning that expressed TCRB transcripts were what got sequenced. Survey-depth immunoSEQ sequencing was performed on stem cell-like memory T cell samples, with an average of around 970,000 total reads per sample. Sorted cells were lysed in RLT buffer and RNA was extracted with DNase-treated RNeasy Micro or Mini kits, depending on cell number. To prevent cross-contamination, every cell subset was processed on its own, while patient and healthy donor samples were processed together. TCRB sequences were amplified from cDNA with the immunoSEQ multiplex PCR, producing 87-bp fragments spanning the CDR3 region. The amplicons were sequenced using the Illumina HiSeq platform. In the source study's methods: PCR bias was computationally corrected using synthetic template baselines, reads within Hamming distance 2 were collapsed, and singletons that could not be merged were discarded. Reads were aligned to IMGT to assign V, D and J genes, CDR3 length, and insertions or deletions at six rearrangement sites. Clonotype counts were normalized to sorted cell number within each subset before computing true diversity and Gini coefficients with the tcR R package. Repertoire sharing was quantified using the overlap coefficient calculated on TCRB nucleotide sequences. Entries here come from immuneACCESS through TCRdb and include only in-frame sequences with V and J called. Some clones fail to appear in such tables; in the studies checked, an unresolved V gene covers under half of the shortfall, and the cause of the remainder is unknown. The D gene and trimming were derived from the DNA, and the V and J assignments and clone size from that table. The sample table records 20,000 to 25,000 clones; approximately 57% of these occur just once. In total, the top ten clones hold 0.35% to 0.45% of the sample.

For this clone: Its antigen specificity is not known. No much larger clone exists at a distance of one base, and base qualities are not known.

The origin of this receptor is a man between 18 and 35 years old with type 1 diabetes. The sequence links TRBV11-2 to TRBJ2-1, and 11 junction bases match TRBD2. Sequenced material: stem cell memory CD4+ T cells from blood. The sample's cell subset or site label, in plain terms: stem cell-like memory CD4+ T cells. The CDR3 reads as follows: CASSPIAGGSYNEQFF. The sequenced DNA: TGTGCCAGCAGCCCGATAGCGGGAGGGTCCTACAATGAGCAGTTCTTC.